Below, 30 T cell receptor beta chains from the same sample are listed, as sequenced in a study of OX40 agonist ivuxolimab in advanced cancers. Assay used: immunoSEQ multiplex PCR; TCRdb lists only in-frame clones, some missing. This sample has about 60,000 clones, with about 90% found just once. The material was CD4+ or CD8+ T cells sorted from blood, obtained in a trial of the OX40 agonist ivuxolimab. All receptors derive from an adult with an advanced solid tumor such as melanoma, head and neck, liver or kidney cancer.

This chain links TRBV5-8 with TRBJ2-3, with 7 bases lining up with TRBD2. V was pared by 0 bases and J by 6 bases, with 1 base of the junction left unmatched. This CDR3 region has 13 residues. Germline values: CDR1 SGHTS, CDR2 YDEGEE. CDR3 DNA sequence: TGTGCCAGCAGCTTGGTGGGAGGGGATACGCAGTATTTT. Protein: CASSLVGGDTQYF. Together with reference TRBV5-8 and TRBJ2-3, the CDR3 gives the full variable domain: EAGVTQSPTHLIKTRGQQATLRCSPISGHTSVYWYQQALGLGLQFLLWYDEGEERNRGNFPPRFSGRQFPNYSSELNVNALELEDSALYLCASSLVGGDTQYFGPGTRLTVL.

CDR3 region: CAISDGTVNQPQHF. The CDR3 DNA is TGTGCCATCAGTGATGGGACAGTCAATCAGCCCCAGCATTTT. This chain uses TRBV10-3 with TRBJ1-5; 7 nucleotides line up with TRBD1. The germline gives CDR1 ENHRY, CDR2 SYGVKD. This CDR3 region has 14 residues. The V and J ends lost 3 bases and 3 bases, in that order; junction bases with no gene match: 2.

The rearrangement uses TRBV2 and TRBJ2-7; TRBD1 matches at 11 bases. The CDR3 sequence is 15 residues long. Germline CDR1 SNHLY, CDR2 FYNNEI. After removal of 5 bases from V and 6 bases from J, the junction contained 9 bases not matched to a gene. The CDR3 protein is CASSTGQGGLSEQYF. The CDR3 coding sequence is TGTGCCAGCAGTACGGGACAGGGGGGACTCTCCGAGCAGTACTTC.

The chain couples TRBV4-1 to TRBJ2-1; D is perhaps TRBD2 (5 bases). V shed 2 bases and J shed 0 bases, with 14 bases lying between them. CDR3 length: 17 residues. CDR1 and CDR2 from the germline V gene are MGHRA and YSYEKL. The CDR3 loop reads CASSQWLAPSSYNEQFF. The CDR3 DNA reads as TGCGCCAGCAGCCAATGGCTAGCCCCGAGCTCCTACAATGAGCAGTTCTTC.

CDR3 nucleotides: TGTGCCAGCAGTACAGCTAGCACCTCCTACAATGAGCAGTTCTTC. This gives the protein CASSTASTSYNEQFF. This chain connects TRBV6-5 to TRBJ2-1; a possible D gene is TRBD2 (5 bases). The germline V gene has CDR1 MNHEY and CDR2 SVGAGI. This CDR3 is built from 15 residues. V was cut by 5 bases and J by 0 bases, with 11 bases left in between.

This chain connects TRBV5-1 to TRBJ2-5, with 10 bases aligning to TRBD2. With V trimmed by 4 bases and J by 4 bases, 10 bases remained unmatched. The germline V gene has CDR1 SGHRS and CDR2 YFSETQ. The CDR3 loop spans 16 amino acids. The CDR3 DNA follows: TGCGCCAGCAGCCCGAGGGGACTAGCGCGGGGAGAGACCCAGTACTTC. Translated, it gives CASSPRGLARGETQYF.

The chain uses TRBV6-4 and TRBJ2-1, with D hard to call. Germline V lookup: CDR1 MRHNA, CDR2 SNTAGT. There are 12 residues in the CDR3. V gave up 0 bases and J gave up 8 bases, with 5 bases separating them. For the CDR3, the DNA is TGTGCCAGCAGTGACTCGCTACATGAGCAGTTCTTC. The encoded protein is CASSDSLHEQFF.

This CDR3 is CASSVSGTGPNEKLFF. CDR3 DNA: TGCGCCAGCAGCGTCTCCGGGACAGGACCGAATGAAAAACTGTTTTTT. The chain combines TRBV5-1 with TRBJ1-4, with TRBD1 matching 8 bases. Losses at the gene ends were 4 bases for V and 5 bases for J; bases not matched to a gene: 10. CDR1 is SGHRS, CDR2 YFSETQ, per germline. This CDR3 comprises 16 residues.

The chain employs TRBV7-9 and TRBJ2-5; no clear D gene. Germline V CDR1 and CDR2: SEHNR, FQNEAQ (reference sequence). The CDR3 runs 11 residues. V was trimmed by 5 bases and J by 4 bases, leaving 5 bases between them. The CDR3 loop reads CASSVGETQYF. The CDR3 region has the DNA TGTGCCAGCAGCGTGGGAGAGACCCAGTACTTC. The full variable domain, its missing parts supplied by reference TRBV7-9 and TRBJ2-5, is DTGVSQNPRHKITKRGQNVTFRCDPISEHNRLYWYRQTLGQGPEFLTYFQNEAQLEKSRLLSDRFSAERPKGSFSTLEIQRTEQGDSAMYLCASSVGETQYFGPGTRLLVL.

DNA for the CDR3: TGTGCCAGCAGGGGAGGGGGAGTAAGGAATGAGCAGTTCTTC. This encodes CASRGGGVRNEQFF. The rearrangement uses TRBV5-4 and TRBJ2-1; possibly TRBD2 for D (7 bases). Trimming cost V 5 bases and J 7 bases, with 16 bases left between them. The CDR3 is made up of 14 amino acids. The germline gives CDR1 SGHNT, CDR2 YYREEE (reference sequence).

This chain connects TRBV4-3 to TRBJ1-4; D is ambiguous. The germline CDR1 and CDR2 sequences are LGHNA and YSLEER. V lost 0 bases and J 3 bases, leaving 8 bases between the germline ends. The CDR3 runs to 15 residues. CDR3 protein: CASSQEERSNEKLFF. CDR3 nucleotide sequence: TGCGCCAGCAGCCAAGAGGAAAGATCTAATGAAAAACTGTTTTTT.

J is TRBJ2-7 and V is TRBV4-1; 10 bases fit TRBD1. Germline V gene data show CDR1 as MGHRA and CDR2 as YSYEKL. The J segment lost 7 bases and the V segment lost 1 base, leaving 10 bases of the junction unmatched. There are 16 residues in the CDR3. CDR3: CASSQVVDRGHREQYF. In nucleotides, the CDR3 is TGCGCCAGCAGCCAAGTAGTCGACAGGGGGCATCGGGAGCAGTACTTC.

The chain links TRBV5-5 to TRBJ2-5; D gene uncertain. CDR3 length: 14 amino acids. Germline V CDR1 and CDR2: SGHKS, YYEKEE (reference sequence). V was clipped by 0 bases and J by 5 bases, with 11 bases between them. CDR3 coding DNA: TGTGCCAGCAGCTTGGGGCAGATTCTCGAGACCCAGTACTTC. Translation: CASSLGQILETQYF.

This clone turned up a few times. The V call is TRBV6-1, the J call TRBJ1-2, with 7 bases fitting TRBD1. Trimming cost V 6 bases and J 6 bases; bases outside gene matches: 4. The CDR3 spans 12 residues. CDR1 MNHNS and CDR2 SASEGT come from the germline V gene. In DNA form, the CDR3 reads TGTGCCAGCAGGCCGACAGGGAATGGCTACACCTTC. This translates into CASRPTGNGYTF.

The chain joins TRBV5-1 to TRBJ2-5; TRBD1 matches 7 bases. V was pared by 4 bases and J by 2 bases, with 8 bases of the junction left unmatched. CDR1 and CDR2 from the germline V gene are SGHRS and YFSETQ. The CDR3 length is 15 residues. For the CDR3, the DNA is TGCGCCAGCAGCCTACAGGGGCTTCGTCAAGAGACCCAGTACTTC. It is translated as CASSLQGLRQETQYF.

J is TRBJ2-1 and V is TRBV14, with TRBD1 matching over 9 bases. The CDR3 sequence is 17 residues long. Germline V lookup: CDR1 SGHDN, CDR2 FVKESK. V lost 1 base and J lost 8; bases outside the gene matches: 12. The DNA for the CDR3 is TGTGCCAGCAGCCAAGTATTGGGGGACAGGGTACGCGATGAGCAGTTCTTC. Amino acid sequence: CASSQVLGDRVRDEQFF.

V usage is TRBV6-5 and J usage is TRBJ1-5, with 7 bases aligning to TRBD1. V lost 7 bases, J lost 4 bases, and 1 base stayed unmatched. CDR3 length: 12 amino acids. Germline V lookup: CDR1 MNHEY, CDR2 SVGAGI. CDR3 region: CASTTGNQPQHF. CDR3 nucleotide sequence: TGTGCCAGCACGACAGGGAATCAGCCCCAGCATTTT.

This chain connects TRBV5-1 to TRBJ2-3, with D perhaps matching TRBD2 (6 bases). Germline CDR1 reads SGHRS; CDR2 reads YFSETQ. This CDR3 spans 16 amino acids. Trimming left V 0 bases short and J 1 base short, with 12 bases between. CDR3 sequence reads: CASSLDGSGGTDTQYF. The CDR3, as DNA: TGCGCCAGCAGCTTGGACGGATCGGGGGGCACAGATACGCAGTATTTT.

The chain joins TRBV5-1 to TRBJ2-1; 11 positions agree with TRBD2. The V and J ends lost 1 base and 10 bases, in that order; junction bases with no gene match: 7. The CDR3 length is 15 residues. CDR1 is SGHRS and CDR2 is YFSETQ in the germline V gene. For the CDR3, the DNA is TGCGCCAGCAGCTTGTCGCTAGCGGGAGGTGGGGAGCAGTTCTTC. Its translation is CASSLSLAGGGEQFF.

The J gene is TRBJ1-1, the V gene TRBV25-1; 8 bases align to TRBD1. V lost 5 bases to trimming and J lost 3 bases; unmatched junction nucleotides: 8. Germline values: CDR1 MGHDK, CDR2 SYGVNS. The CDR3 totals 15 residues. DNA for the CDR3: TGTGCCAGCAGTTTAGACAGGGGAGCGGACACTGAAGCTTTCTTT. Its translation is CASSLDRGADTEAFF.

The chain recombines TRBV6-1 with TRBJ2-7, with 11 bases identical to TRBD2. V gave up 4 bases and J gave up 3 bases; unmatched junction bases: 5. The CDR3 spans 15 residues. In germline, CDR1 is MNHNS, CDR2 SASEGT. DNA for the CDR3: TGTGCCAGCAGTGCACGACTAGCGGGGTTCTACGAGCAGTACTTC. It translates to CASSARLAGFYEQYF.

As DNA, the CDR3 is TGTGCCAGCAGCTTGGGACGCAACGAGCAGTACTTC. Translation: CASSLGRNEQYF. The gene calls are TRBV6-5 and TRBJ2-7; possibly TRBD1 or TRBD2 for D (5 bases each). Trimming cost V 6 bases and J 5 bases, with 11 bases left between them. The germline CDR1 and CDR2 sequences are MNHEY and SVGAGI. CDR3 length equals 12 residues.

The rearrangement uses TRBV28 and TRBJ2-6; D possibly matches TRBD1 or TRBD2 (6 bases each). Trimming shortened V by 8 bases and J by 0 bases, and 14 bases separated the two germline ends. The CDR3 totals 16 residues. Germline-derived CDR1 and CDR2 are MDHEN and SYDVKM. CDR3 nucleotide sequence: TGTGCCAGCGCGGGACACTTAAGCTCTGGGGCCAACGTCCTGACTTTC. Amino acid sequence: CASAGHLSSGANVLTF.

The chain joins TRBV6-1 to TRBJ1-2; 7 bases are a match to TRBD1. The length of the CDR3 is 12 residues. The V gene's germline CDR1 is MNHNS and CDR2 SASEGT. After removal of 6 bases from V and 8 bases from J, the junction contained 6 bases not matched to a gene. In DNA, the CDR3 is TGTGCCAGCAGGACGGGACAGACCGGCTACACCTTC. This sequence encodes CASRTGQTGYTF.

This sequence joins TRBV7-9 and TRBJ2-1; tentatively, D is TRBD2 (6 bases). Germline CDR1 SEHNR, CDR2 FQNEAQ (reference sequence). V lost 5 bases, J lost 0 bases, and 14 bases lay in between. The CDR3 contains 16 residues. CDR3 DNA sequence: TGTGCCAGCAGCCGACGGGACTCCCGCTCCTACAATGAGCAGTTCTTC. Translated, it gives CASSRRDSRSYNEQFF.

On this clone: Different DNA sequences within this sample yield the same CDR3. This chain connects TRBV9 to TRBJ1-3, with 7 bases lining up with TRBD1. The V gene's germline CDR1 is SGDLS and CDR2 YYNGEE. The V segment lost 2 bases and the J segment 4 bases; nucleotides outside the gene matches: 3. The CDR3 runs 14 residues. CDR3 loop: CASSVGTAGNTIYF. DNA for the CDR3: TGTGCCAGCAGCGTCGGGACAGCAGGAAACACCATATATTTT.

The CDR3 DNA reads as TGTGCCAACAGGGACAGATACAATGAGCAGTTCTTC. As protein: CANRDRYNEQFF. The chain couples TRBV28 to TRBJ2-1; 7 bases are a match to TRBD1. Germline CDR1 reads MDHEN; CDR2 reads SYDVKM. The CDR3 contains 12 residues. Trimming at V came to 10 bases and at J to 4 bases, leaving 4 bases not matched to a gene.

This chain joins TRBV9 and TRBJ2-7; TRBD2 aligns across 7 bases. The germline gives CDR1 SGDLS, CDR2 YYNGEE. The CDR3 is made up of 15 amino acids. Trimming took 0 bases from V and 2 from J; bases not matched to a gene: 5. The DNA of the CDR3 is TGTGCCAGCAGCGTAGGTCCAGCGGGGACCTACGAGCAGTACTTC. Translation: CASSVGPAGTYEQYF.

The gene calls are TRBV5-1 and TRBJ1-4; TRBD1 matches 8 bases. Trimming at V came to 3 bases and at J to 5 bases, leaving 3 bases not matched to a gene. CDR3 length: 14 residues. Germline CDR1 and CDR2: SGHRS and YFSETQ. The CDR3 spells CASSSQGANEKLFF. Written as DNA, the CDR3 is TGCGCCAGCAGCTCCCAGGGGGCGAATGAAAAACTGTTTTTT. Based on the CDR3 plus reference TRBV5-1 and TRBJ1-4, the full variable domain is KAGVTQTPRYLIKTRGQQVTLSCSPISGHRSVSWYQQTPGQGLQFLFEYFSETQRNKGNFPGRFSGRQFSNSRSEMNVSTLELGDSALYLCASSSQGANEKLFFGSGTQLSVL.

V usage is TRBV6-1 and J usage is TRBJ1-5; no firm D call. The CDR3 spans 14 residues. CDR1 is MNHNS and CDR2 is SASEGT in the germline V gene. V lost 1 base to trimming and J lost 3 bases, with 7 bases between them. CDR3 in DNA: TGTGCCAGCAGTGAAGTTGGTCCCAATCAGCCCCAGCATTTT. It specifies CASSEVGPNQPQHF.